These T cell receptor beta chains were read from a single sample in a study of OX40 agonist ivuxolimab in advanced cancers. Some clones are missing from TCRdb's copy, which holds only in-frame ones; the method was immunoSEQ multiplex PCR. The data contain some 100,000 clones, around 93% of them singletons. The specimen comprised CD4+ or CD8+ T cells sorted from blood, sampled in a trial of the OX40 agonist ivuxolimab. These receptors came from an adult with an advanced solid tumor such as melanoma, head and neck, liver or kidney cancer. The CDR3 runs from the conserved cysteine through the conserved F or W. The D gene is left open where the match is weak. Expanded clones get a size class; other rows say once, few or many, or leave the size out.

CDR3 protein	CDR3 DNA	V gene	J gene	clone size	D gene
CASSVGRAGEAFF	TGTGCCAGCAGCGTAGGAAGGGCAGGGGAAGCTTTCTTT	TRBV9	TRBJ1-1	.	.
CASSVVQGLQPQHF	TGTGCCAGCAGCGTAGTACAGGGGCTTCAGCCCCAGCATTTT	TRBV9	TRBJ1-5	.	TRBD1
CASSRASGRNPGELFF	TGTGCCAGCAGCCGGGCTAGCGGGAGGAACCCCGGGGAGCTGTTTTTT	TRBV4-2	TRBJ2-2	.	TRBD2
CASSPQGLAGGNEQYF	TGTGCCAGCAGCCCCCAGGGTCTAGCGGGAGGTAACGAGCAGTACTTC	TRBV7-2	TRBJ2-7	.	TRBD2
CASSQSTNEKLFF	TGTGCCAGCTCGCAATCAACTAATGAAAAACTGTTTTTT	TRBV18	TRBJ1-4	.	.
CASSETSATDTQYF	TGTGCCAGCAGTGAGACTAGCGCCACAGATACGCAGTATTTT	TRBV2	TRBJ2-3	.	TRBD2
CASSAAGRGLAGAHEQYF	TGTGCCAGCAGCGCCGCCGGAAGGGGACTAGCGGGAGCACACGAGCAGTACTTC	TRBV7-2	TRBJ2-7	.	TRBD2
CAGNIIGGYTF	TGTGCCGGCAACATCATCGGTGGCTACACCTTC	TRBV2	TRBJ1-2	.	.
CASSQDSGGGTDTQYF	TGTGCCAGCAGCCAAGATTCTGGGGGGGGCACAGATACGCAGTATTTT	TRBV14	TRBJ2-3	.	TRBD2
CASSLGSYNEQFF	TGTGCCAGCAGCCTGGGGAGCTACAATGAGCAGTTCTTC	TRBV9	TRBJ2-1	.	.
CASSGRGAPTEQFF	TGCGCCAGCAGCGGGAGGGGGGCGCCCACTGAGCAGTTCTTC	TRBV5-1	TRBJ2-1	.	.
CASSSPRQGETQYF	TGTGCCAGCAGCTCCCCGCGGCAGGGAGAGACCCAGTACTTC	TRBV5-5	TRBJ2-5	once	.
CAISGSSGAYEQYF	TGTGCCATCAGTGGGTCTAGCGGGGCCTACGAGCAGTACTTC	TRBV10-3	TRBJ2-7	.	TRBD2
CASTQEGRGTSHDTQYF	TGTGCCAGCACCCAAGAAGGAAGGGGGACTAGTCACGATACGCAGTATTTT	TRBV4-2	TRBJ2-3	.	TRBD2
CASSLTPVSSGQSYF	TGTGCCAGCAGTTTAACCCCGGTTTCTAGCGGGCAGTCTTATTTC	TRBV28	TRBJ2-7	once	TRBD2
CASSIMGQAGNTIYF	TGTGCCAGCAGCATCATGGGGCAAGCTGGAAACACCATATATTTT	TRBV7-2	TRBJ1-3	.	.
CATSREDGTYNEQFF	TGTGCCACCAGCAGAGAGGACGGGACCTACAATGAGCAGTTCTTC	TRBV15	TRBJ2-1	.	.
CASSSHTPYEQYF	TGTGCCAGCAGTTCCCACACTCCATACGAGCAGTACTTC	TRBV27	TRBJ2-7	.	.
CASSRAGIRNIQYF	TGTGCCAGCAGCCGAGCGGGAATAAGGAACATTCAGTACTTC	TRBV14	TRBJ2-4	.	TRBD2
CASSRWGKLAEQYF	TGTGCCAGCAGCCGGTGGGGTAAACTAGCGGAACAGTATTTT	TRBV4-2	TRBJ2-3	.	TRBD2
CAISPGTGGIDTQYF	TGTGCCATATCCCCCGGGACAGGGGGCATCGATACGCAGTATTTT	TRBV10-3	TRBJ2-3	.	TRBD1
CASSFTGSGTEAFF	TGCGCCAGCAGCTTTACAGGTTCTGGCACTGAAGCTTTCTTT	TRBV5-1	TRBJ1-1	.	.
CASSQDRSGQDTEAFF	TGTGCCAGCAGCCAAGATCGTTCCGGACAGGACACTGAAGCTTTCTTT	TRBV4-2	TRBJ1-1	.	TRBD1
CASRESGAAYEQYF	TGTGCCAGTAGGGAGAGCGGGGCCGCCTACGAGCAGTACTTC	TRBV19	TRBJ2-7	.	TRBD2
CASSLGVGGRAYNEQFF	TGTGCCAGCAGCTTAGGCGTTGGCGGGCGCGCCTACAATGAGCAGTTCTTC	TRBV11-3	TRBJ2-1	.	.
CASSWTRGDWVYEQYF	TGTGCCAGCAGTTGGACTCGGGGAGACTGGGTCTACGAGCAGTACTTC	TRBV28	TRBJ2-7	.	.
CASSEGQNSNQPQHF	TGTGCCAGCAGCGAGGGACAGAATAGCAATCAGCCCCAGCATTTT	TRBV9	TRBJ1-5	.	TRBD1
CAWGQAAYEQYF	TGTGCTTGGGGACAGGCGGCCTACGAGCAGTACTTC	TRBV30	TRBJ2-7	.	TRBD1
CASSAGFYEQYF	TGTGCCAGCTCAGCTGGGTTTTACGAGCAGTACTTC	TRBV18	TRBJ2-7	.	.
CASSLDRVGNTIYF	TGCGCCAGCAGCTTGGACAGGGTCGGAAACACCATATATTTT	TRBV5-1	TRBJ1-3	.	.
CASSITTVKHNEQFF	TGTGCCAGTAGTATAACGACAGTAAAACACAATGAGCAGTTCTTC	TRBV19	TRBJ2-1	.	.
CASSENRGRETQYF	TGTGCCAGCAGTGAAAACAGGGGGCGAGAGACCCAGTACTTC	TRBV6-1	TRBJ2-5	.	TRBD1
CASRLPPPGTGETQYF	TGTGCAAGTCGCTTACCCCCCCCAGGAACCGGGGAGACCCAGTACTTC	TRBV12-2	TRBJ2-5	.	.
CASRLDRDSTEAFF	TGTGCCAGCAGGTTGGACAGGGACAGCACTGAAGCTTTCTTT	TRBV7-3	TRBJ1-1	once	TRBD1
CASSRDHTYNEQFF	TGTGCCAGCAGCCGGGACCATACCTACAATGAGCAGTTCTTC	TRBV6-6	TRBJ2-1	.	.
CASSPGIAGETQYF	TGTGCCAGCAGCCCCGGCATCGCGGGGGAGACCCAGTACTTC	TRBV7-2	TRBJ2-5	.	.
CASSDQGDRIEQYF	TGTGCCAGCAGTGATCAGGGGGATAGGATCGAGCAGTACTTC	TRBV6-1	TRBJ2-7	.	TRBD1
CAWSVRRLSYEQHF	TGTGCCTGGAGTGTACGGAGGCTATCCTACGAGCAGCACTTC	TRBV30	TRBJ2-7	.	.
CASSQYSGISTDTQYF	TGTGCCAGCAGCCAGTATAGCGGGATTAGCACAGATACGCAGTATTTT	TRBV4-2	TRBJ2-3	.	TRBD2
CASSAPGLAGNEQFF	TGTGCCAGCAGCGCCCCGGGACTAGCAGGAAATGAGCAGTTCTTC	TRBV9	TRBJ2-1	.	TRBD2
CASSQIIVGGTGELFF	TGCGCCAGCAGCCAGATCATCGTTGGGGGCACCGGGGAGCTGTTTTTT	TRBV4-1	TRBJ2-2	.	.
CASRGVTGAF	TGTGCCAGCAGGGGGGTGACAGGGGCATTC	TRBV2	TRBJ2-7	.	TRBD1